One and the same sample provided the 3 T cell receptor beta chains below, sequenced in a study of response to subunit inactivated influenza vaccine. TCRdb reanalysed the RT-PCR reads using MiXCR and keeps one entry per CDR3 protein. Among 700,000 to 800,000 distinct CDR3 sequences, approximately 17% were seen once, and the ten largest hold roughly 11%. This sample comprised PBMCs from blood, obtained roughly 5 days after vaccination. These receptors were collected from a man in his fifties or sixties who received an inactivated influenza vaccine.

This clonotype was observed many times. The V gene is TRBV7-8, the J gene TRBJ2-3, with a tentative D call TRBD1 (6 bases). The germline gives CDR1 SGHVS, CDR2 FQNEAQ. The CDR3 covers 15 residues. V lost 2 bases and J 2 bases, leaving 11 bases between the germline ends. This chain's CDR3 is CASSLLQGNTDTQYF. The CDR3 DNA reads TGTGCCAGCAGCTTACTACAGGGCAACACAGATACGCAGTATTTT.

This clonotype was found a few times. The chain uses TRBV20-1 and TRBJ1-5; tentative D call: TRBD1 (5 bases). In germline, CDR1 is DFQATT, CDR2 SNEGSKA (reference sequence). This CDR3 is built from 16 residues. V was trimmed by 0 bases and J by 0 bases, leaving 12 bases between them. The CDR3 nucleotides read TGCAGTGCTAGAGATGGAAGGGGATTTAGCAATCAGCCCCAGCATTTT. This encodes CSARDGRGFSNQPQHF.

The CDR3 DNA follows: TGTGCCAGCAGTGACAGGGTCCGTGCGAATTACGAGCAGTACTTC. This translates into CASSDRVRANYEQYF. The gene calls are TRBV6-2 or TRBV6-3 and TRBJ2-7; 7 nucleotides line up with TRBD1. Germline-derived CDR1 and CDR2 are MNHEY and SVGEGT. V lost 5 bases and J lost 4; bases outside the gene matches: 11. CDR3 length: 15 amino acids.